These 6 T cell receptor beta chains came from one sample sequenced in a study of OX40 agonist ivuxolimab in advanced cancers. Here immunoSEQ multiplex PCR was the method, and the copy in TCRdb shows in-frame clones only, minus some. Among 20,000 to 25,000 clones, over 65% were seen once, and the ten largest hold roughly 17%. Source: CD4+ or CD8+ T cells sorted from blood, taken in a trial of the OX40 agonist ivuxolimab. The source of these receptors is an adult with an advanced solid tumor such as melanoma, head and neck, liver or kidney cancer.

This clone was seen only a few times. The chain couples TRBV15 to TRBJ1-2, with D unresolved. The CDR3 sequence is 13 residues long. V lost 0 bases to trimming and J lost 4 bases, with 6 bases between them. Germline CDR1 and CDR2: LNHNV and YYDKDF (reference sequence). CDR3 bases: TGTGCCACCAGCAGAGATGGAGGCTATGGCTACACCTTC. Its translation is CATSRDGGYGYTF.

V usage is TRBV7-2 and J usage is TRBJ1-2; a possible D gene is TRBD1 (5 bases). The germline V and J ends were trimmed by 4 bases and 2 bases, with 14 bases remaining between them. The CDR3 sequence is 15 residues long. Germline-derived CDR1 and CDR2 are SGHTA and FQGNSA. The CDR3 nucleotides read TGTGCCAGCAGCTCACAGGCCTCCGGGAACTATGGCTACACCTTC. Translating it yields CASSSQASGNYGYTF.

This chain links TRBV4-1 with TRBJ1-4, with D possibly TRBD1 on 6 matching bases. Germline-derived CDR1 and CDR2 are MGHRA and YSYEKL. V was shortened by 0 bases and J by 12 bases, with 17 bases between the two germline ends. The CDR3 sequence is 15 residues long. CDR3 in DNA: TGCGCCAGCAGCCAAGAGGGGGCCCGAGCAGGGGAACTGTTTTTT. Its translation: CASSQEGARAGELFF.

The chain has TRBV4-1 and TRBJ1-5; TRBD1 might be the D (5 bases). Between the trimmed V and J ends, which lost 4 bases and 1 base, there was a span of 11 bases. The CDR3 contains 15 residues. CDR1 is MGHRA, CDR2 YSYEKL, per germline. The CDR3 here is CASSLETESNQPQHF. For the CDR3, the DNA is TGCGCCAGCAGCCTCGAGACAGAGAGCAATCAGCCCCAGCATTTT.

This clone was detected a few times. CDR3 in DNA: TGTGCCAGCAGCTTAGGGGGGCCTCACACCGGGGAGCTGTTTTTT. This encodes CASSLGGPHTGELFF. The chain is built from TRBV7-2 and TRBJ2-2, with a weak D call TRBD1 (6 bases). V lost 1 base to trimming and J lost 3 bases, with 9 bases between them. This CDR3 is 15 amino acids long. The germline CDR1 and CDR2 sequences are SGHTA and FQGNSA.

The chain is built from TRBV5-1 and TRBJ2-5, with no clear D. CDR1 and CDR2 from the germline V gene are SGHRS and YFSETQ. V shed 0 bases and J shed 5 bases, with 11 bases lying between them. This CDR3 spans 14 amino acids. For the CDR3, the DNA is TGCGCCAGCAGCTTGGAGTTACCGGGCGAGACCCAGTACTTC. The encoded protein is CASSLELPGETQYF.